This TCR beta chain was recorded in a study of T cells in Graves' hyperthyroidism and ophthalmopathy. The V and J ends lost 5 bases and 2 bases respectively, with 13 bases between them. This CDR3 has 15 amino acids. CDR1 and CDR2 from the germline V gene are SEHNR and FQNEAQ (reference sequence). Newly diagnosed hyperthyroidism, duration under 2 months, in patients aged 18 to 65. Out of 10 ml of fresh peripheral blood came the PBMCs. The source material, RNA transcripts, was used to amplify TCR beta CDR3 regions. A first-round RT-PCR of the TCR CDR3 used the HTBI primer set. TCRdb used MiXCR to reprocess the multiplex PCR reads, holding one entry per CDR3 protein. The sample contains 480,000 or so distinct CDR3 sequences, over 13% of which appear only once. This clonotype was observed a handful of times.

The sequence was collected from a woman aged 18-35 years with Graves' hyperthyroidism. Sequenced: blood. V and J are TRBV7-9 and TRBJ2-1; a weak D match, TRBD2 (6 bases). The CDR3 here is CASSPPGLTYNEQFF. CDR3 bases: TGTGCCAGCAGCCCGCCGGGACTGACCTACAATGAGCAGTTCTTC.